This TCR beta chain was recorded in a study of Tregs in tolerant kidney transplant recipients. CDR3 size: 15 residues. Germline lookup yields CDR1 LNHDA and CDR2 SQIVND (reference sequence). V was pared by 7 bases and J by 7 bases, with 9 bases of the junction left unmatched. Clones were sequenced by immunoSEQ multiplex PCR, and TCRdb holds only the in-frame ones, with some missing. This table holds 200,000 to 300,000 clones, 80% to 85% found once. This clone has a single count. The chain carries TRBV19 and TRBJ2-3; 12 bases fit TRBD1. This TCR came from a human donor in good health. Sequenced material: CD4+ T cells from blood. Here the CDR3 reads CASTLGTGGLNTQYF. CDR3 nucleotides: TGTGCCAGTACCCTGGGGACAGGGGGCTTGAATACGCAGTATTTT.